Shown below are 26 T cell receptor beta chains from a single sample sequenced in a study of blood T cell repertoires in COVID-19. The protocol was immunoSEQ multiplex PCR, while the TCRdb copy is restricted to in-frame clones and leaves out a portion. The sample consists of about 22,000 clones, approximately 90% of them appearing once. The sample taken for sequencing was peripheral blood. These receptors came from a human donor with active COVID-19. The donor label of this sample is uncertain.

This sequence joins TRBV7-9 and TRBJ1-6; D call uncertain. With 2 bases removed from V and 7 bases from J, the gap between germline ends came to 6 bases. Germline V gene sequence: CDR1 SEHNR, CDR2 FQNEAQ (reference sequence). The CDR3 is 13 amino acids. CDR3 nucleotide sequence: TGTGCCAGCAGCTTATCCCCGAATTCACCCCTCCACTTT. It yields the protein CASSLSPNSPLHF.

The rearrangement uses TRBV6-1 and TRBJ1-2, with 7 bases that match TRBD1. This CDR3 spans 16 amino acids. In germline, CDR1 is MNHNS, CDR2 SASEGT. V shed 2 bases and J 4 bases; nucleotides not matched to a gene: 10. CDR3 bases: TGTGCCAGCAGTGAATACGAGACAGGGATCTCCTATGGCTACACCTTC. It codes for CASSEYETGISYGYTF.

This chain joins TRBV6-1 and TRBJ1-2, with D possibly matching TRBD1 (6 bases). The CDR3 totals 15 residues. V gave up 2 bases and J gave up 9 bases, with 19 bases separating them. CDR1 is MNHNS and CDR2 is SASEGT in the germline V gene. CDR3 DNA: TGTGCCAGCAGTGAATGGTCGGACAGAACCAATCGCTACACCTTC. The encoded protein is CASSEWSDRTNRYTF.

V gene TRBV12-5 combines with J gene TRBJ2-7; 8 bases are shared with TRBD2. The trim removed 0 bases at V and 1 base at J, leaving 5 bases unmatched. This CDR3 contains 16 residues. Germline V gene lookup returns CDR1 LGHNT and CDR2 FRNRAP. CDR3 loop: CASGLVVAGGSYEQYF. The CDR3 nucleotides are TGTGCTAGTGGTTTGGTTGTGGCGGGGGGATCCTACGAGCAGTACTTC.

The chain is built from TRBV14 and TRBJ1-4; tentative D call: TRBD1 (6 bases). CDR1 and CDR2 from the germline V gene are SGHDN and FVKESK. CDR3 size: 15 residues. Trimming removed 3 bases at V and 5 bases at J, with 13 bases between. The CDR3 DNA reads as TGTGCCAGCAGCCACGAACAGGGAGTCAATGAAAAACTGTTTTTT. Its translation: CASSHEQGVNEKLFF.

The rearrangement joins TRBV4-3 to TRBJ1-5; 11 bases agree with TRBD1. CDR1 and CDR2 (germline): LGHNA, YSLEER. CDR3 length: 14 amino acids. The V segment lost 2 bases and the J segment 10 bases; nucleotides outside the gene matches: 4. CDR3 DNA sequence: TGCGCCAGCAGCCAATTGGACAGGGGGCAACCCCAGCATTTT. Translated: CASSQLDRGQPQHF.

The CDR3 DNA reads as TGTGCCAGCAGCCAGGTTCACAGGGTAAATCAGCCCCAGCATTTT. Encoded protein: CASSQVHRVNQPQHF. The chain carries TRBV14 and TRBJ1-5; a possible D gene is TRBD1 (6 bases). The germline CDR1 and CDR2 sequences are SGHDN and FVKESK. V lost 3 bases, J lost 4 bases, and 13 bases lay in between. CDR3 size: 15 residues. Full variable domain (outside the CDR3, taken from reference TRBV14 and TRBJ1-5): EAGVTQFPSHSVIEKGQTVTLRCDPISGHDNLYWYRRVMGKEIKFLLHFVKESKQDESGMPNNRFLAERTGGTYSTLKVQPAELEDSGVYFCASSQVHRVNQPQHFGDGTRLSIL.

The chain has TRBV15 and TRBJ1-1, with D perhaps matching TRBD1 (6 bases). In germline, CDR1 is LNHNV, CDR2 YYDKDF (reference sequence). This CDR3 comprises 15 residues. The germline V and J ends were trimmed by 2 bases and 1 base, with 11 bases remaining between them. For the CDR3, the DNA is TGTGCCACCAGCAGATCTCTACAGGGGAACACTGAAGCTTTCTTT. It translates to CATSRSLQGNTEAFF.

This clone has more than one count but fewer than ten. The chain combines TRBV24-1 with TRBJ2-3, with D possibly TRBD1 on 6 matching bases. Germline loops: CDR1 KGHDR, CDR2 SFDVKD. V dropped 4 bases and J dropped 4 bases, with 14 bases sitting between them. The CDR3 totals 15 residues. The CDR3, as DNA: TGTGCCACCAGTGACCCCAGACAGGACCCAGATACGCAGTATTTT. It translates to CATSDPRQDPDTQYF.

The V and J genes are TRBV6-5 and TRBJ2-5; 9 positions agree with TRBD1. The CDR3 runs to 15 residues. CDR1 is MNHEY, CDR2 SVGAGI, per germline. Trimming cost V 3 bases and J 2 bases; bases outside gene matches: 4. CDR3: CASSYGGTGQETQYF. CDR3 sequence (DNA): TGTGCCAGCAGTTATGGCGGGACAGGGCAAGAGACCCAGTACTTC.

The chain has TRBV6-1 and TRBJ2-1; TRBD2 agrees at 9 bases. CDR3 size: 15 residues. Germline CDR1 is MNHNS and CDR2 is SASEGT. The junction had 6 bases not matched to a gene; V was cut back by 2 bases and J by 7 bases. Here the CDR3 reads CASSERPTSGNEQFF. DNA for the CDR3: TGTGCCAGCAGTGAAAGACCCACTAGCGGGAATGAGCAGTTCTTC.

The rearrangement uses TRBV5-1 and TRBJ2-3; TRBD2 matches 10 bases. This CDR3 is built from 16 residues. V dropped 4 bases and J dropped 2; count of bases not matched to a gene: 7. The germline gives CDR1 SGHRS, CDR2 YFSETQ. Written as DNA, the CDR3 is TGCGCCAGCAGCGTAGGGACTAGCGACCCCACAGATACGCAGTATTTT. Its protein is CASSVGTSDPTDTQYF. Variable domain in full (rest from reference TRBV5-1 and TRBJ2-3): KAGVTQTPRYLIKTRGQQVTLSCSPISGHRSVSWYQQTPGQGLQFLFEYFSETQRNKGNFPGRFSGRQFSNSRSEMNVSTLELGDSALYLCASSVGTSDPTDTQYFGPGTRLTVL.

This chain links TRBV11-2 with TRBJ2-7, with 8 nucleotides matching TRBD1. V was clipped by 5 bases and J by 5 bases; unmatched bases: 5. Germline V gene sequence: CDR1 SGHAT, CDR2 FQNNGV. The CDR3 has 13 residues. CDR3 region: CASSEDRAHEQYF. CDR3 nucleotides: TGTGCCAGCAGCGAGGACAGGGCCCACGAGCAGTACTTC.

The genes are TRBV19 and TRBJ2-5; 8 bases match TRBD2. Germline V gives CDR1 LNHDA, CDR2 SQIVND (reference sequence). With V trimmed by 3 bases and J by 1 base, 7 bases remained unmatched. This CDR3 has 16 residues. CDR3: CASSIVGLARQETQYF. DNA for the CDR3: TGTGCCAGTAGTATTGTCGGACTAGCCCGCCAAGAGACCCAGTACTTC.

This sequence joins TRBV19 and TRBJ1-3; D not certain. V was trimmed by 6 bases and J by 0 bases, leaving 12 bases between them. CDR1 and CDR2 (germline): LNHDA, SQIVND (reference sequence). CDR3 length: 15 residues. For the CDR3, the DNA is TGTGCCAGTAGCCCCTCCGTCCTCTCTGGAAACACCATATATTTT. Translating gives CASSPSVLSGNTIYF.

The V gene is TRBV5-4, the J gene TRBJ2-3; weak D call: TRBD2 (5 bases). V lost 4 bases to trimming and J lost 3 bases, with 18 bases between them. Germline V gives CDR1 SGHNT, CDR2 YYREEE (reference sequence). The CDR3 sequence is 16 residues long. The CDR3 coding sequence is TGTGCCAGCAGCCTTGGAATACCAGGAGGAACAGATACGCAGTATTTT. This encodes CASSLGIPGGTDTQYF.

The rearrangement uses TRBV2 and TRBJ2-1; 12 nucleotides agree with TRBD2. The CDR3 extends over 13 amino acids. With V trimmed by 11 bases and J by 6 bases, 5 bases remained unmatched. Germline values: CDR1 SNHLY, CDR2 FYNNEI. CDR3 DNA: TGTGCCGACGGACTAGCGGGATTCAATGAGCAGTTCTTC. Its translation is CADGLAGFNEQFF.

This clone was seen only once. The rearrangement uses TRBV9 and TRBJ2-5, with D maybe TRBD2 (5 bases). Germline loops: CDR1 SGDLS, CDR2 YYNGEE. CDR3 length equals 13 residues. V gave up 2 bases and J gave up 1 base, with 6 bases separating them. The DNA for the CDR3 is TGTGCCAGCAGCGTTAGCGCCCAAGAGACCCAGTACTTC. Amino acids: CASSVSAQETQYF.

V usage is TRBV6-5 and J usage is TRBJ2-3; 7 bases align to TRBD1. Losses at the gene ends were 6 bases for V and 1 base for J; bases not matched to a gene: 7. Germline CDR1 and CDR2: MNHEY and SVGAGI. The CDR3 extends over 15 amino acids. This CDR3 reads CASRPGQARTDTQYF. The CDR3 DNA reads TGTGCCAGCAGACCAGGACAGGCTCGCACAGATACGCAGTATTTT.

The V call is TRBV11-3, the J call TRBJ2-2; 7 positions match TRBD1. This CDR3 is 15 amino acids long. Germline V gene lookup returns CDR1 SGHNT and CDR2 YENEEA. V was pared by 8 bases and J by 3 bases, with 9 bases of the junction left unmatched. The CDR3 here is CASGRGGADTGELFF. CDR3 DNA: TGTGCCAGCGGTCGAGGGGGCGCGGACACCGGGGAGCTGTTTTTT.

The rearrangement links TRBV11-3 to TRBJ1-2; 11 positions match TRBD1. With 5 bases clipped from V and 8 bases from J, the junction kept 10 bases outside the gene matches. The CDR3 is made up of 15 amino acids. Germline loops: CDR1 SGHNT, CDR2 YENEEA. CDR3 loop: CASSRDRGNLCGYTF. The CDR3 region has the DNA TGTGCCAGCAGCCGGGACAGGGGGAATCTATGCGGCTACACCTTC.

The chain recombines TRBV6-5 with TRBJ1-2; unclear D gene. Between the trimmed V and J ends, which lost 5 bases and 4 bases, there was a span of 11 bases. This CDR3 comprises 13 residues. From germline, CDR1 is MNHEY and CDR2 SVGAGI. The CDR3 DNA is TGTGCCAGCAGTCCCTCATTGGCCTATGGCTACACCTTC. It encodes CASSPSLAYGYTF.

The CDR3 region is CASSPVQGLNYGYTF. CDR3 nucleotide sequence: TGTGCCAGCAGCCCCGTACAGGGGTTAAACTATGGCTACACCTTC. This chain connects TRBV5-4 to TRBJ1-2, with TRBD1 identical over 7 bases. Germline values: CDR1 SGHNT, CDR2 YYREEE (reference sequence). The length of the CDR3 is 15 residues. Trimming removed 4 bases from V and 2 bases from J; junction bases left unmatched: 8.

The genes are TRBV23-1 and TRBJ1-2, with 7 positions matching TRBD1. TRBV23-1 is filed as an ORF, its function uncertain. Germline trimming cut 0 bases from V and 6 bases from J; bases unmatched to any gene: 13. This CDR3 region has 17 residues. Here the CDR3 reads CASSQSPGGPMSHGYTF. The CDR3 DNA is TGCGCCAGCAGTCAATCGCCAGGGGGGCCGATGAGCCATGGCTACACCTTC.

The chain uses TRBV7-9 and TRBJ1-4, with D unclear. CDR3 length: 14 residues. Germline V lookup: CDR1 SEHNR, CDR2 FQNEAQ (reference sequence). V lost 1 base and J lost 5, with 8 bases in between. The DNA of the CDR3 is TGTGCCAGCAGCTTAGAGACCGGGAATGAAAAACTGTTTTTT. This codes for CASSLETGNEKLFF.

The CDR3, as DNA: TGTGCCAGCAGTAGCCAACTAGCGGGGGGACACAATGAGCAGTTCTTC. This gives the protein CASSSQLAGGHNEQFF. The V call is TRBV6-2 or TRBV6-3, the J call TRBJ2-1; 12 bases line up with TRBD2. V shed 5 bases, J shed 5 bases, and the junction held 7 bases outside the gene matches. From germline, CDR1 is MNHEY and CDR2 SVGEGT. The CDR3 is 16 amino acids.